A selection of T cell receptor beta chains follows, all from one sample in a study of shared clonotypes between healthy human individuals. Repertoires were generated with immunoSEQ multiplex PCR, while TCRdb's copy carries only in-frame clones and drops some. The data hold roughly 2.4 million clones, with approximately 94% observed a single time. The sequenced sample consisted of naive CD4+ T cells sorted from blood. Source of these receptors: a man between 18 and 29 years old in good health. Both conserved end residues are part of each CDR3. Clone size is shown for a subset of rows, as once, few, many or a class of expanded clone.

CDR3: CASSRGVAGVNEQYF
size: NA
V: TRBV9
length: 15
J: TRBJ2-7

CDR3: CASSLFPRGRPETQYF
size: NA
V: TRBV28
length: 16
J: TRBJ2-5

CDR3: CASSPRERVYEQYF
size: NA
V: TRBV5-4
length: 14
J: TRBJ2-7

CDR3: CAWSIQGGNNGYTF
size: NA
V: TRBV30
length: 14
J: TRBJ1-2

CDR3: CASSRSGAKGGYTF
size: NA
V: TRBV28
length: 14
J: TRBJ1-2

CDR3: CASSLPTGATGEQFF
size: NA
V: TRBV5-1
length: 15
J: TRBJ2-1

CDR3: CASRASTDTQYF
size: NA
V: TRBV2
length: 12
J: TRBJ2-3

CDR3: CASSPDRGYGYTF
size: NA
V: TRBV9
length: 13
J: TRBJ1-2

CDR3: CASSISSGQTDTQYF
size: NA
V: TRBV9
length: 15
J: TRBJ2-3

CDR3: CASSLGQGTRETQYF
size: NA
V: TRBV11-2
length: 15
J: TRBJ2-5

CDR3: CAIMSGGSTDTQYF
size: NA
V: TRBV10-3
length: 14
J: TRBJ2-3

CDR3: CATSRGGLTEAFF
size: NA
V: TRBV15
length: 13
J: TRBJ1-1

CDR3: CASSPGGASDIQYF
size: NA
V: TRBV5-4
length: 14
J: TRBJ2-4

CDR3: CASAAPGGSSNQPQHF
size: NA
V: TRBV12-5
length: 16
J: TRBJ1-5

CDR3: CASSVGPEREQYF
size: NA
V: TRBV11-3
length: 13
J: TRBJ2-7

CDR3: CASSPQSRTGYEQYF
size: NA
V: TRBV18
length: 15
J: TRBJ2-7

CDR3: CASSRSGTGVYEQYF
size: NA
V: TRBV7-9
length: 15
J: TRBJ2-7

CDR3: CAWSTVANTGELFF
size: NA
V: TRBV30
length: 14
J: TRBJ2-2

CDR3: CASSRSHLTTEAFF
size: NA
V: TRBV7-2
length: 14
J: TRBJ1-1

CDR3: CASSLVFGGGHGEQFF
size: NA
V: TRBV7-8
length: 16
J: TRBJ2-1

CDR3: CASSQGTASREKLFF
size: NA
V: TRBV7-9
length: 15
J: TRBJ1-4

CDR3: CASSLNPGGRTDTQYF
size: NA
V: TRBV7-3
length: 16
J: TRBJ2-3

CDR3: CASSRDHQETQYF
size: NA
V: TRBV18
length: 13
J: TRBJ2-5

CDR3: CANRDRETGELFF
size: NA
V: TRBV6-6
length: 13
J: TRBJ2-2

CDR3: CASSVLEGAYNEQFF
size: NA
V: TRBV2
length: 15
J: TRBJ2-1

CDR3: CASRPGLMAETQYF
size: once
V: TRBV6-6
length: 14
J: TRBJ2-5

CDR3: CASSLALAETQYF
size: NA
V: TRBV7-7
length: 13
J: TRBJ2-5

CDR3: CASSVDLEGGHEQYF
size: NA
V: TRBV9
length: 15
J: TRBJ2-7

CDR3: CASSLDRIDEQFF
size: once
V: TRBV7-2
length: 13
J: TRBJ2-1

CDR3: CSVDRTLITDTQYF
size: NA
V: TRBV29-1
length: 14
J: TRBJ2-3

CDR3: CASSSSPDAWEPQHF
size: NA
V: TRBV7-2
length: 15
J: TRBJ1-5

CDR3: CASSVAPMSGKETQYF
size: NA
V: TRBV9
length: 16
J: TRBJ2-5

CDR3: CASSWASATNEKLFF
size: NA
V: TRBV7-9
length: 15
J: TRBJ1-4

CDR3: CASSPGTGTDTQYF
size: NA
V: TRBV11-2
length: 14
J: TRBJ2-3

CDR3: CASRASTDTQYF
size: NA
V: TRBV28
length: 12
J: TRBJ2-3